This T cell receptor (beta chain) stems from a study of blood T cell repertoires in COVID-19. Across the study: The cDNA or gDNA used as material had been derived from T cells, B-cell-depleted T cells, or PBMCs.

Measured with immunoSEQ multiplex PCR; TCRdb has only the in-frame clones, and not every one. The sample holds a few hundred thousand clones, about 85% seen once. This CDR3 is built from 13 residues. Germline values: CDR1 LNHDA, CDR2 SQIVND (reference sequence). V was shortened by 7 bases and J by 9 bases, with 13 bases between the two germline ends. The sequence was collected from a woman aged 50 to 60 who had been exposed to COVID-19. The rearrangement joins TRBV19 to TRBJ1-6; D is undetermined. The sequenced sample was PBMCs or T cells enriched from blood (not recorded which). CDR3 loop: CASKRREGSPLHF. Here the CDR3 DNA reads TGTGCCAGTAAGAGGCGGGAAGGTTCACCCCTCCACTTT.